Here is one TCR beta chain with its context. Sequencing ends 3 residues short of the CDR3 end; the germline J gene provides the rest. Sequencing was performed with immunoSEQ multiplex PCR; in TCRdb, only in-frame clones are kept and a portion is missing. The table for this sample gives 25,000 to 35,000 clones. The data stem from a study of T cells in women clearing cervical HPV infection. The CDR3 runs to 13 residues. The V segment lost 3 bases and the J segment 6 bases; nucleotides outside the gene matches: 6. The germline V gene has CDR1 DFQATT and CDR2 SNEGSKA (reference sequence). The source is a woman aged 18 to 69 with a cervical HPV16 infection that either progressed to CIN3+ or cleared (not recorded which). Specimen: blood buffy coat. The chain couples TRBV20-1 to TRBJ1-1, with 8 nucleotides matching TRBD1. Partial CDR3 DNA: TGCAGTGCTAGGGAGACAGGGGCCCCTGAA. Its protein product is CSARETGAPE. The CDR3 in full is CSARETGAPEAFF.